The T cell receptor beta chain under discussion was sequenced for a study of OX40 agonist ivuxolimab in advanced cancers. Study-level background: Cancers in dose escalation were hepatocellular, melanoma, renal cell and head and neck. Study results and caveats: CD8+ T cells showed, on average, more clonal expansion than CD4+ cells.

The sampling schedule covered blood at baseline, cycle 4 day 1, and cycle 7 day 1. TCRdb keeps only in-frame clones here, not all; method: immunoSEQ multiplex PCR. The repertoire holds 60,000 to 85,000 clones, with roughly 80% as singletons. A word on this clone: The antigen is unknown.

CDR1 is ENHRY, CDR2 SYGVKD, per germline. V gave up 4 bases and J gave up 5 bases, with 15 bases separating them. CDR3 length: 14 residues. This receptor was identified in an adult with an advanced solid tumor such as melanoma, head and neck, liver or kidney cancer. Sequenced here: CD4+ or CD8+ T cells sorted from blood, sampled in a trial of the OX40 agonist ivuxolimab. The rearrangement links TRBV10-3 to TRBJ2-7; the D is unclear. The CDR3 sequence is CAISVIGLADEQYF. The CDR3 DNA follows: TGTGCCATCAGTGTTATAGGGTTGGCGGACGAGCAGTACTTC.